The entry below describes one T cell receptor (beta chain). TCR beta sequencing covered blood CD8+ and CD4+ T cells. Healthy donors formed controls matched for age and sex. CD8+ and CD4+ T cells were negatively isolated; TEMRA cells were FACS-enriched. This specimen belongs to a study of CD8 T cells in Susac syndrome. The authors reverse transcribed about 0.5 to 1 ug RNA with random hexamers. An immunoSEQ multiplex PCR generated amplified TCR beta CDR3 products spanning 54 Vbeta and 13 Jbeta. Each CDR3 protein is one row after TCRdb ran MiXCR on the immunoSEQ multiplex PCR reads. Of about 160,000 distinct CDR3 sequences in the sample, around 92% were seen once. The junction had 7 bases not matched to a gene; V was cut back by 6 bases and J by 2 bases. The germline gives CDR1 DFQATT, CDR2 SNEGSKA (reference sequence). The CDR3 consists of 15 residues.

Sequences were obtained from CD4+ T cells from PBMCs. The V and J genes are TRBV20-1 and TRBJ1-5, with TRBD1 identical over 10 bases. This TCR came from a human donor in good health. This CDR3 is CSAPGQGIGNQPQHF. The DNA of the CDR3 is TGCAGTGCACCGGGACAGGGGATCGGCAATCAGCCCCAGCATTTT.